The 28 T cell receptor beta chains below all came from one sample that was sequenced in a study of blood T cell repertoires in COVID-19. Libraries were prepared by immunoSEQ multiplex PCR; TCRdb keeps only in-frame clonotypes and omits some of them. The table has around 150,000 clones, about 83% seen once. Sequenced: peripheral blood. The receptors shown here come from a woman between 40 and 50 years old with acute or convalescent COVID-19.

V and J are TRBV29-1 and TRBJ2-5, with 7 bases matching TRBD1. The CDR3 length is 12 residues. V lost 4 bases and J lost 5; bases outside the gene matches: 4. The germline V gene encodes CDR1 SQVTM and CDR2 ANQGSEA. CDR3: CSVGDRVETQYF. The CDR3 region has the DNA TGCAGCGTTGGTGACAGGGTGGAGACCCAGTACTTC. The variable domain in full, completed from reference TRBV29-1 and TRBJ2-5, reads SAVISQKPSRDICQRGTSLTIQCQVDSQVTMMFWYRQQPGQSLTLIATANQGSEATYESGFVIDKFPISRPNLTFSTLTVSNMSPEDSSIYLCSVGDRVETQYFGPGTRLLVL.

This chain connects TRBV20-1 to TRBJ1-1; D remains ambiguous. Trimming left V 5 bases short and J 5 bases short, with 9 bases between. This CDR3 has 11 residues. Germline values: CDR1 DFQATT, CDR2 SNEGSKA (reference sequence). The chain's CDR3 is CSASLETEAFF. As DNA, the CDR3 is TGCAGTGCTTCTCTAGAAACTGAAGCTTTCTTT.

The V and J genes are TRBV7-9 and TRBJ1-4, with 9 bases lining up with TRBD1. Germline CDR1 reads SEHNR; CDR2 reads FQNEAQ (reference sequence). This CDR3 has 15 residues. Losses at the gene ends were 8 bases for V and 4 bases for J; bases not matched to a gene: 8. Written as DNA, the CDR3 is TGTGCCAGCCCTGAGACAGGGGGAAATAATGAAAAACTGTTTTTT. Translated: CASPETGGNNEKLFF. Full variable domain (missing parts from reference TRBV7-9 and TRBJ1-4): DTGVSQNPRHKITKRGQNVTFRCDPISEHNRLYWYRQTLGQGPEFLTYFQNEAQLEKSRLLSDRFSAERPKGSFSTLEIQRTEQGDSAMYLCASPETGGNNEKLFFGSGTQLSVL.

The chain joins TRBV30 to TRBJ1-5, with TRBD1 matching 8 bases. The CDR3 spans 13 residues. Germline V lookup: CDR1 GTSNPN, CDR2 SVGIG (reference sequence). V was pared by 5 bases and J by 5 bases, with 5 bases of the junction left unmatched. The CDR3 DNA reads TGTGCCTGGTCGGACAGGGATCATCAGCCCCAGCATTTT. This codes for CAWSDRDHQPQHF.

V is TRBV27 and J is TRBJ2-4, with 7 nucleotides matching TRBD1. The germline gives CDR1 MNHEY, CDR2 SMNVEV (reference sequence). The CDR3 totals 20 residues. V was pared by 0 bases and J by 1 base, with 15 bases of the junction left unmatched. The CDR3 sequence: CASSLSNPIDRAIAKNIQYF. In DNA form, the CDR3 reads TGTGCCAGCAGTTTATCGAACCCTATCGACAGGGCGATCGCCAAAAACATTCAGTACTTC.

The J gene is TRBJ1-2, the V gene TRBV27; tentatively, D is TRBD1 (5 bases). Germline V CDR1 and CDR2: MNHEY, SMNVEV (reference sequence). This CDR3 is built from 14 residues. V lost 0 bases to trimming and J lost 2 bases, with 7 bases between them. The chain's CDR3 is CASSLSTANYGYTF. CDR3 nucleotide sequence: TGTGCCAGCAGTTTATCGACAGCCAACTATGGCTACACCTTC.

CDR3: CASSRTGVEKLFF. CDR3 nucleotides: TGTGCCAGCAGCCGGACAGGGGTTGAAAAACTGTTTTTT. The V gene is TRBV6-5, the J gene TRBJ1-4; 9 bases line up with TRBD1. Per the germline V gene, CDR1 is MNHEY and CDR2 is SVGAGI. The CDR3 spans 13 residues. J gave up 7 bases and V 6 bases, and 3 bases lay outside the gene matches.

The V gene is TRBV6-2 or TRBV6-3, the J gene TRBJ2-3; TRBD1 agrees at 12 bases. From germline, CDR1 is MNHEY and CDR2 SVGEGT. The CDR3 totals 15 residues. V dropped 6 bases and J dropped 2; count of bases not matched to a gene: 3. This CDR3 reads CASSPGQGATDTQYF. CDR3 DNA: TGTGCCAGCAGCCCGGGACAGGGGGCCACAGATACGCAGTATTTT.

This clone has a single count. The chain recombines TRBV6-5 with TRBJ2-1; a possible D gene is TRBD2 (6 bases). The CDR3 covers 15 residues. In germline, CDR1 is MNHEY, CDR2 SVGAGI. Trimming shortened V by 4 bases and J by 4 bases, and 14 bases separated the two germline ends. DNA of the CDR3: TGTGCCAGCAGTTGGACGGGACTCCCATACAATGAGCAGTTCTTC. It specifies CASSWTGLPYNEQFF.

The chain joins TRBV7-2 to TRBJ1-1, with 9 nucleotides matching TRBD1. The J segment lost 5 bases and the V segment lost 3 bases, leaving 4 bases of the junction unmatched. Germline-derived CDR1 and CDR2 are SGHTA and FQGNSA. The CDR3 totals 14 residues. CDR3 in DNA: TGTGCCAGCAGCTTGACAGGGGGGACGACTGAAGCTTTCTTT. Its protein is CASSLTGGTTEAFF. Supplemented by reference TRBV7-2 and TRBJ1-1, the full variable domain reads GAGVSQSPSNKVTEKGKDVELRCDPISGHTALYWYRQSLGQGLEFLIYFQGNSAPDKSGLPSDRFSAERTGGSVSTLTIQRTQQEDSAVYLCASSLTGGTTEAFFGQGTRLTVV.

This chain uses TRBV3-1 (or the pseudogene TRBV3-2) with TRBJ2-5; the D gene is possibly TRBD2 (5 bases). The CDR3 is made up of 12 amino acids. Germline V gene data show CDR1 as LGHDT and CDR2 as YNNKEL (reference sequence). The V gene lost 4 bases and the J gene lost 8 bases, with 11 bases spanning the gap. CDR3 DNA: TGTGCCAGCAGCCGGGATCGGGGTACCCAGTACTTC. This translates into CASSRDRGTQYF.

V is TRBV2 and J is TRBJ2-7; the match to TRBD2 covers 8 bases. The germline V gene encodes CDR1 SNHLY and CDR2 FYNNEI. This CDR3 region has 15 residues. The V segment lost 4 bases and the J segment 2 bases; nucleotides outside the gene matches: 7. In DNA, the CDR3 is TGTGCCAGCAGTGGTCAGCGGGGGCCCGCCTACGAGCAGTACTTC. Its translation: CASSGQRGPAYEQYF.

This clone was detected a few times. The V gene is TRBV12-3 or TRBV12-4, the J gene TRBJ2-1; 9 bases are a match to TRBD1. The CDR3 totals 13 residues. With 6 bases clipped from V and 6 bases from J, the junction kept 3 bases outside the gene matches. The CDR3 is CASRGQGINEQFF. The CDR3 nucleotides are TGTGCCAGCAGAGGACAGGGGATCAATGAGCAGTTCTTC.

This clone was detected only once. The chain employs TRBV7-2 and TRBJ1-3; the D gene is possibly TRBD1 (5 bases). Germline V gene lookup returns CDR1 SGHTA and CDR2 FQGNSA. This CDR3 has 16 residues. V lost 0 bases and J 3 bases, leaving 12 bases between the germline ends. CDR3 region: CASSLAAGLSGNTIYF. CDR3 nucleotides: TGTGCCAGCAGCTTAGCCGCGGGACTCAGTGGAAACACCATATATTTT.

The chain combines TRBV7-8 with TRBJ2-7; 7 positions match TRBD2. Trimming removed 0 bases from V and 4 bases from J; junction bases left unmatched: 3. CDR3 length equals 14 residues. The germline CDR1 and CDR2 sequences are SGHVS and FQNEAQ. This CDR3 is CASSLAGGKYEQYF. CDR3 bases: TGTGCCAGCAGCTTAGCGGGGGGGAAATACGAGCAGTACTTC. The whole variable domain, remainder taken from reference TRBV7-8 and TRBJ2-7, is GAGVSQSPRYKVAKRGQDVALRCDPISGHVSLFWYQQALGQGPEFLTYFQNEAQLDKSGLPSDRFFAERPEGSVSTLKIQRTQQEDSAVYLCASSLAGGKYEQYFGPGTRLTVT.

V is TRBV2 and J is TRBJ2-5, with no clear D. Trimming took off 3 bases at V and 5 bases at J, with 4 bases between the two ends. CDR1 is SNHLY, CDR2 FYNNEI, per germline. The CDR3 runs 11 residues. The CDR3 sequence: CASSESETQYF. The CDR3 nucleotides are TGTGCCAGCAGTGAGTCGGAGACCCAGTACTTC. The full variable domain, completed using reference TRBV2 and TRBJ2-5, is EPEVTQTPSHQVTQMGQEVILRCVPISNHLYFYWYRQILGQKVEFLVSFYNNEISEKSEIFDDQFSVERPDGSNFTLKIRSTKLEDSAMYFCASSESETQYFGPGTRLLVL.

The V call is TRBV6-6, the J call TRBJ1-5; D gene unclear. Germline V gene lookup returns CDR1 MNHNY and CDR2 SVGAGI (reference sequence). The CDR3 contains 13 residues. The ends were cut back, 6 bases at V and 0 bases at J, with 6 bases in the middle. CDR3 residues: CASRTASNQPQHF. DNA for the CDR3: TGTGCCAGCAGAACAGCTAGCAATCAGCCCCAGCATTTT.

V usage is TRBV6-6 and J usage is TRBJ1-4, with D tentatively TRBD1 (5 bases). Germline CDR1 and CDR2: MNHNY and SVGAGI (reference sequence). V was cut by 7 bases and J by 8 bases, with 17 bases left in between. The CDR3 is made up of 14 amino acids. The CDR3 sequence is CASKPTGGGEKLFF. The CDR3 nucleotides are TGTGCCAGCAAACCCACGGGGGGAGGGGAAAAACTGTTTTTT.

The V call is TRBV9, the J call TRBJ1-2, with D unclear. Trimming took 0 bases from V and 2 from J, leaving 5 bases between them. The germline gives CDR1 SGDLS, CDR2 YYNGEE. There are 13 residues in the CDR3. CDR3 nucleotide sequence: TGTGCCAGCAGCGTAGACAGCAACTATGGCTACACCTTC. Protein product: CASSVDSNYGYTF.

This CDR3 reads CASSSGTSGEQFF. CDR3 in DNA: TGTGCCAGCAGTTCCGGGACTAGCGGGGAGCAGTTCTTC. This chain uses TRBV6-5 with TRBJ2-1; 12 bases map to TRBD2. The J segment lost 10 bases and the V segment lost 4 bases, leaving 2 bases of the junction unmatched. Germline-derived CDR1 and CDR2 are MNHEY and SVGAGI. CDR3 length: 13 amino acids.

This clone has just a few counts. J is TRBJ2-2 and V is TRBV24-1; 7 bases agree with TRBD2. The CDR3 is made up of 18 amino acids. Germline values: CDR1 KGHDR, CDR2 SFDVKD. With V trimmed by 4 bases and J by 2 bases, 12 bases remained unmatched. The CDR3 DNA follows: TGTGCCACCAGTGACCCAAGGGCTAGCGGAACCAACACCGGGGAGCTGTTTTTT. Translated, it gives CATSDPRASGTNTGELFF.

This chain connects TRBV5-6 to TRBJ2-1; D is perhaps TRBD1 (6 bases). Deletions cut 3 bases from V and 5 bases from J, with 18 bases between. The CDR3 covers 16 residues. Germline V gene data show CDR1 as SGHDT and CDR2 as YYEEEE. The CDR3 nucleotides are TGTGCCAGCAGCTCGCAGGGGCTTAGGGCGCACAATGAGCAGTTCTTC. Its protein is CASSSQGLRAHNEQFF.

The J gene is TRBJ2-7, the V gene TRBV6-2 or TRBV6-3, with D unresolved. Germline lookup yields CDR1 MNHEY and CDR2 SVGEGT. This CDR3 has 11 residues. Trimming removed 5 bases from V and 3 bases from J, with 5 bases in between. The CDR3 loop is CASSHNYEQYF. Written as DNA, the CDR3 is TGTGCCAGCAGTCACAACTACGAGCAGTACTTC.

This chain connects TRBV7-2 to TRBJ1-2; TRBD1 agrees at 7 bases. There are 13 residues in the CDR3. J was trimmed by 5 bases and V by 1 base; bases with no gene match: 1. Per germline, CDR1 SGHTA and CDR2 FQGNSA. The CDR3, as DNA: TGTGCCAGCAGCTTAGGACAGGGTTATGGCTACACCTTC. It yields the protein CASSLGQGYGYTF.

The chain recombines TRBV5-1 with TRBJ1-4; the D gene is possibly TRBD1 (6 bases). The CDR3 is 14 amino acids. Trimming pared 2 bases from V and 7 bases from J, leaving 12 bases between. Germline CDR1 is SGHRS and CDR2 is YFSETQ. In nucleotides, the CDR3 is TGCGCCAGCAGCTTTTCAGGGGTCGGTGAAAAACTGTTTTTT. Protein sequence: CASSFSGVGEKLFF.

The chain carries TRBV2 and TRBJ1-2, with 8 bases identical to TRBD1. V was clipped by 2 bases and J by 8 bases; unmatched bases: 7. The germline V gene has CDR1 SNHLY and CDR2 FYNNEI. This CDR3 spans 14 amino acids. The CDR3 DNA reads TGTGCCAGCAGTGAAAGTCAGGGGGCGAGGGGCTACACCTTC. Translation gives CASSESQGARGYTF.

In this sample, this clone turned up once. The chain couples TRBV7-9 to TRBJ1-4, with TRBD1 matching 9 bases. The CDR3 covers 14 residues. Germline V lookup: CDR1 SEHNR, CDR2 FQNEAQ (reference sequence). J was trimmed by 8 bases and V by 5 bases; bases with no gene match: 6. CDR3 in amino acids: CASSPQGAWEKLFF. DNA for the CDR3: TGTGCCAGCAGCCCACAGGGGGCGTGGGAAAAACTGTTTTTT.

The chain has TRBV12-5 and TRBJ1-5, with TRBD1 matching 9 bases. The length of the CDR3 is 17 residues. After removal of 10 bases from V and 0 bases from J, the junction contained 13 bases not matched to a gene. Germline V gene sequence: CDR1 LGHNT, CDR2 FRNRAP. CDR3 DNA: TGTGCTATACAGGGGGACAGGGAAGGGGATAGCAATCAGCCCCAGCATTTT. Translation gives CAIQGDREGDSNQPQHF.